The 21 T cell receptor beta chains given below trace back to one sample, sequenced in a study of blood T cell repertoires in COVID-19. Profiled with immunoSEQ multiplex PCR; TCRdb holds only in-frame clones, not every one. The sample includes more than 250,000 clones, roughly 90% seen only once; the top ten take approximately 0.7%. Specimen: peripheral blood. The receptors originated from a human donor in a cohort sampled during active COVID-19.

The V call is TRBV28, the J call TRBJ2-7; TRBD1 is a possible D gene (5 bases). Trimming pared 3 bases from V and 0 bases from J, leaving 12 bases between. CDR1 and CDR2 (germline): MDHEN, SYDVKM. The CDR3 totals 15 residues. The CDR3 DNA follows: TGTGCCAGCAGTTTTCGGACACCAAGCTCCTACGAGCAGTACTTC. Translation gives CASSFRTPSSYEQYF.

The rearrangement uses TRBV10-3 and TRBJ2-7; 9 bases line up with TRBD2. Losses at the gene ends were 7 bases for V and 6 bases for J; bases not matched to a gene: 13. Germline lookup yields CDR1 ENHRY and CDR2 SYGVKD. This CDR3 contains 15 residues. CDR3 region: CAIKGRAGAGGEQYF. The CDR3 DNA reads TGTGCCATCAAAGGCAGGGCGGGAGCGGGAGGCGAGCAGTACTTC.

This rearrangement joins TRBV28 to TRBJ2-3, with no clear D. Trimming cost V 1 base and J 8 bases, with 4 bases left between them. From germline, CDR1 is MDHEN and CDR2 SYDVKM. This CDR3 spans 11 amino acids. CDR3 bases: TGTGCCAGCAGTTTATACGGTACGCAGTATTTT. Translating it yields CASSLYGTQYF.

The genes are TRBV30 and TRBJ1-2; D remains unclear. From germline, CDR1 is GTSNPN and CDR2 SVGIG (reference sequence). The CDR3 spans 13 residues. V dropped 2 bases and J dropped 0 bases, with 7 bases sitting between them. CDR3: CAWSHTANYGYTF. CDR3 sequence (DNA): TGTGCCTGGAGTCACACAGCTAACTATGGCTACACCTTC.

The rearrangement uses TRBV28 and TRBJ1-1, with TRBD1 matching over 7 bases. Looked up from germline, CDR1 is MDHEN and CDR2 is SYDVKM. V shed 5 bases and J 8 bases; nucleotides not matched to a gene: 8. The CDR3 length is 13 residues. The CDR3 nucleotides read TGTGCCAGCAGTCGGACAGGTCCCAAAGAAGCTTTCTTT. Translating gives CASSRTGPKEAFF.

V and J are TRBV5-4 and TRBJ1-2; maybe TRBD1 (5 bases). The CDR3 runs 14 residues. CDR1 and CDR2 from the germline V gene are SGHNT and YYREEE (reference sequence). The V end was cut by 2 bases, the J end by 3 bases, with 11 bases between. The CDR3 nucleotides are TGTGCCAGCAGCTTATTTACGGGGGACTATGGCTACACCTTC. It translates to CASSLFTGDYGYTF.

This chain connects TRBV4-3 to TRBJ2-7, with 7 bases that match TRBD2. The ends lost 0 bases at V and 2 bases at J; junction bases unmatched: 7. CDR3 size: 16 residues. Germline loops: CDR1 LGHNA, CDR2 YSLEER. The CDR3 protein is CASSQDGSGRAYEQYF. The DNA for the CDR3 is TGCGCCAGCAGCCAAGATGGGTCAGGGAGGGCCTACGAGCAGTACTTC.

The J gene is TRBJ1-5, the V gene TRBV7-9, with D hard to call. Germline CDR1 SEHNR, CDR2 FQNEAQ (reference sequence). The CDR3 length is 13 residues. Trimming left V 5 bases short and J 5 bases short, with 10 bases between. The DNA of the CDR3 is TGTGCCAGCAGCCATGAAAGAGATCAGCCCCAGCATTTT. Translation gives CASSHERDQPQHF.

This chain joins TRBV19 and TRBJ2-1; 8 bases line up with TRBD2. The CDR3 runs 16 residues. The V segment lost 5 bases and the J segment 7 bases; nucleotides outside the gene matches: 13. CDR1 and CDR2 from the germline V gene are LNHDA and SQIVND (reference sequence). CDR3 bases: TGTGCCAGTAGTCCTACCACATCGGGAGGGGGGAATGAGCAGTTCTTC. Its translation is CASSPTTSGGGNEQFF.

This clone was seen only a few times. The CDR3 loop is CASRDTSGVGYEQYF. The DNA for the CDR3 is TGTGCCAGCAGAGACACTAGCGGGGTAGGCTACGAGCAGTACTTC. The chain joins TRBV2 to TRBJ2-7; 10 bases are shared with TRBD2. Germline CDR1 SNHLY, CDR2 FYNNEI. Trimming removed 6 bases from V and 3 bases from J; junction bases left unmatched: 8. The CDR3 extends over 15 amino acids.

This clone was seen only a few times. This chain joins TRBV14 and TRBJ1-1; D ambiguous. Trimming removed 1 base at V and 5 bases at J, with 14 bases between. Germline lookup yields CDR1 SGHDN and CDR2 FVKESK. This CDR3 is 15 amino acids long. The DNA for the CDR3 is TGTGCCAGCAGCCAAGTCTGGGCTTCAAGGACTGAAGCTTTCTTT. Translating gives CASSQVWASRTEAFF.

CDR3: CASSPPGGSEVYEQYF. As DNA, the CDR3 is TGTGCCAGCAGCCCCCCGGGGGGGTCGGAGGTCTACGAGCAGTACTTC. The chain has TRBV6-2 or TRBV6-3 and TRBJ2-7; 8 bases are shared with TRBD2. The CDR3 sequence is 16 residues long. V was pared by 6 bases and J by 3 bases, with 13 bases of the junction left unmatched. Per the germline V gene, CDR1 is MNHEY and CDR2 is SVGEGT.

The J gene is TRBJ1-1, the V gene TRBV7-9; TRBD1 matches at 7 bases. Germline trimming cut 0 bases from V and 10 bases from J; bases unmatched to any gene: 14. The CDR3 extends over 16 amino acids. Germline V gene lookup returns CDR1 SEHNR and CDR2 FQNEAQ (reference sequence). The CDR3 spells CASSLALGQFTMGAFF. The CDR3 nucleotides read TGTGCCAGCAGCTTAGCACTGGGACAGTTCACAATGGGAGCTTTCTTT.

The chain recombines TRBV7-3 with TRBJ1-2; TRBD1 matches at 8 bases. J gave up 5 bases and V 5 bases, and 13 bases lay outside the gene matches. CDR3 size: 16 residues. CDR1 is SGHTA and CDR2 is FQGTGA in the germline V gene. DNA of the CDR3: TGTGCCAGCAGCCACCATGGACAGGGTCGGGGGTATGGCTACACCTTC. Translating gives CASSHHGQGRGYGYTF.

The chain carries TRBV19 and TRBJ1-4; TRBD1 is a possible D gene (6 bases). From germline, CDR1 is LNHDA and CDR2 SQIVND (reference sequence). Trimming took off 7 bases at V and 7 bases at J, with 19 bases between the two ends. The CDR3 spans 15 residues. The CDR3: CASTLVERGREKLFF. CDR3 coding DNA: TGTGCCAGTACCCTAGTTGAGCGGGGGCGTGAAAAACTGTTTTTT.

The chain couples TRBV25-1 to TRBJ1-4, with D hard to call. Trimming cost V 3 bases and J 10 bases, with 15 bases left between them. The CDR3 contains 14 residues. Germline CDR1 is MGHDK and CDR2 is SYGVNS. The CDR3 region is CASSDRGATSKLFF. Written as DNA, the CDR3 is TGTGCCAGCAGTGACCGGGGTGCTACTTCAAAACTGTTTTTT.

This clone was picked up a small number of times. This chain uses TRBV5-6 with TRBJ1-1; D unclear. From germline, CDR1 is SGHDT and CDR2 YYEEEE. Trimming took 0 bases from V and 4 from J, leaving 10 bases between them. The CDR3 runs 14 residues. The CDR3 sequence is CASSLALTGTEAFF. The CDR3, as DNA: TGTGCCAGCAGCTTGGCTTTGACGGGCACTGAAGCTTTCTTT.

The CDR3 nucleotides read TGTGCCAGCAGCCAAGGCCAGACCCGGGTCAATGAGCAGTTCTTC. This translates into CASSQGQTRVNEQFF. The chain combines TRBV3-1 (or the pseudogene TRBV3-2) with TRBJ2-1; D unresolved. The CDR3 is 15 residues long. The ends were cut back, 1 base at V and 6 bases at J, with 13 bases in the middle. The V gene's germline CDR1 is LGHDT and CDR2 YNNKEL (reference sequence).

The chain combines TRBV30 with TRBJ1-2; perhaps TRBD1 as D (6 bases). CDR1 is GTSNPN and CDR2 is SVGIG in the germline V gene (reference sequence). Trimming shortened V by 0 bases and J by 4 bases, and 12 bases separated the two germline ends. The length of the CDR3 is 14 residues. CDR3 sequence: CAWSVGGRAYGYTF. CDR3 nucleotides: TGTGCCTGGAGTGTAGGGGGGAGGGCCTATGGCTACACCTTC.

The chain is built from TRBV7-9 and TRBJ1-2; TRBD1 agrees at 10 bases. Germline V gene data show CDR1 as SEHNR and CDR2 as FQNEAQ (reference sequence). Germline trimming cut 5 bases from V and 2 bases from J; bases unmatched to any gene: 8. This CDR3 has 16 amino acids. As DNA, the CDR3 is TGTGCCAGCAGCCAAGGGACAGGGGACCTAAACTATGGCTACACCTTC. It specifies CASSQGTGDLNYGYTF.

This chain uses TRBV19 with TRBJ1-1; D is uncertain. CDR1 is LNHDA, CDR2 SQIVND, per germline (reference sequence). V shed 4 bases and J shed 0 bases, with 12 bases lying between them. The CDR3 has 15 residues. The CDR3 sequence is CASSTSSSVNTEAFF. In DNA form, the CDR3 reads TGTGCCAGTAGTACTTCATCGTCGGTGAACACTGAAGCTTTCTTT. The entire variable domain, with the rest obtained from reference TRBV19 and TRBJ1-1, is as follows: DGGITQSPKYLFRKEGQNVTLSCEQNLNHDAMYWYRQDPGQGLRLIYYSQIVNDFQKGDIAEGYSVSREKKESFPLTVTSAQKNPTAFYLCASSTSSSVNTEAFFGQGTRLTVV.